The clone carrying this T cell receptor beta chain was detected only once. The record originates from a study of blood T cell repertoires in COVID-19. Per germline, CDR1 DFQATT and CDR2 SNEGSKA (reference sequence). V gave up 6 bases and J gave up 5 bases, with 9 bases separating them. CDR3 size: 11 residues. Recruitment covered about 26 US areas and drew participants whose ages spanned about 18 to 100 years. Cohort 3 donors counted as recovered after two negative PCRs, clearance, or resolved symptoms. Source study methods: The authors estimated nucleated cell counts from reference gene primer amplification. The table came from immunoSEQ multiplex PCR; TCRdb's copy has only in-frame clones and leaves some out. The V and J calls and clone size come from that table; D and trimming were worked out from the DNA. The table lists some 200,000 clones, 75% to 90% of them singletons, with around 2.1% in the top ten.

The sample comprised PBMCs or T cells enriched from blood (not recorded which). The genes are TRBV20-1 and TRBJ2-3; D call uncertain. The TCR sequence derives from a woman in her thirties who had recovered from COVID-19. CDR3 DNA sequence: TGCAGTGCGAGACCCGGAGATACGCAGTATTTT. Its translation is CSARPGDTQYF.